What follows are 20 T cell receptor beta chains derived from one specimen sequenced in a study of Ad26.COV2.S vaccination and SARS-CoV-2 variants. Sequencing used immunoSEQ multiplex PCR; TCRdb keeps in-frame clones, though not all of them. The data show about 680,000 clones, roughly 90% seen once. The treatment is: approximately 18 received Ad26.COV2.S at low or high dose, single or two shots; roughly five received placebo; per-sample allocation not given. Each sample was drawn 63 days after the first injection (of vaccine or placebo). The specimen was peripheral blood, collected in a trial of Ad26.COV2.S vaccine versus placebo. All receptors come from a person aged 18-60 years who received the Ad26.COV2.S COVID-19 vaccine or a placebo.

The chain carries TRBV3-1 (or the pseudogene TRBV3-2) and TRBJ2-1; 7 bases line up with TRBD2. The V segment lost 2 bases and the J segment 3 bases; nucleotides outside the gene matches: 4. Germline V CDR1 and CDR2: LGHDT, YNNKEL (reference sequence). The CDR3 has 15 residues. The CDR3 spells CASSQLAESYNEQFF. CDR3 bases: TGTGCCAGCAGCCAACTAGCGGAGAGCTACAATGAGCAGTTCTTC.

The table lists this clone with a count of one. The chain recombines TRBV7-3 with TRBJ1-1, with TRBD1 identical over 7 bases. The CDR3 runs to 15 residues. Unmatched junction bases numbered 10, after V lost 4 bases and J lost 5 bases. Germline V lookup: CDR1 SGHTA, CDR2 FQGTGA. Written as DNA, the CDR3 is TGTGCCAGCAGCTCGACCGGGACAGAAATGACTGAAGCTTTCTTT. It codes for CASSSTGTEMTEAFF.

CDR3: CASSPRWGEQYF. CDR3 coding DNA: TGTGCCAGCAGTCCGCGGTGGGGGGAGCAGTACTTC. The rearrangement uses TRBV6-5 and TRBJ2-7; perhaps D is TRBD1 or TRBD2 (5 bases each). Germline-derived CDR1 and CDR2 are MNHEY and SVGAGI. This CDR3 is built from 12 residues. V lost 5 bases and J lost 7, with 12 bases in between.

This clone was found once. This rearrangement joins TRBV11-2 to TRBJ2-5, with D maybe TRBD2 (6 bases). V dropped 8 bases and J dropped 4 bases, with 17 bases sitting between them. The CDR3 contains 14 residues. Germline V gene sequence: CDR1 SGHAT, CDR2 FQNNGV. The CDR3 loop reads CASAPYMRGETQYF. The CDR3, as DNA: TGTGCCAGCGCACCATATATGCGGGGAGAGACCCAGTACTTC.

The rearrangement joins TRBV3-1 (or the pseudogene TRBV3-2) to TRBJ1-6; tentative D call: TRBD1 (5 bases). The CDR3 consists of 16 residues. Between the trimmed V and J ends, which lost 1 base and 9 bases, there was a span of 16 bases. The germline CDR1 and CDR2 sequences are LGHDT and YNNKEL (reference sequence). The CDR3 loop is CASSQVIGTAGSPLHF. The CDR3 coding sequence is TGTGCCAGCAGCCAAGTAATAGGGACGGCCGGTTCACCCCTCCACTTT.

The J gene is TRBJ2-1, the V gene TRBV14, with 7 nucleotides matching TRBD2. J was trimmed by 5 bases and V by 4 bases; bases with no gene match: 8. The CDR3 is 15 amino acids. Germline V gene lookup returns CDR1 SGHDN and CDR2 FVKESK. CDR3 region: CASSRGAGRNNEQFF. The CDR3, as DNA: TGTGCCAGCAGCCGGGGAGCGGGGCGCAACAATGAGCAGTTCTTC.

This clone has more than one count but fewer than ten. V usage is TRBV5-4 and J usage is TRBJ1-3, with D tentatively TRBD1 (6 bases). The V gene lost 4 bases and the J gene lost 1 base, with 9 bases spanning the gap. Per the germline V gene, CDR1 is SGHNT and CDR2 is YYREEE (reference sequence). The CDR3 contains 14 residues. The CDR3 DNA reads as TGTGCCAGCAGCACGGACAGTTCTGGAAACACCATATATTTT. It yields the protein CASSTDSSGNTIYF.

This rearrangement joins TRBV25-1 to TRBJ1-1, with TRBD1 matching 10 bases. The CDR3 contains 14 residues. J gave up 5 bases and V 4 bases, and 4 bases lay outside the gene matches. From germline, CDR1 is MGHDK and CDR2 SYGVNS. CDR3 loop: CASSGGQGWTEAFF. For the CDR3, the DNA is TGTGCCAGCAGTGGGGGACAGGGGTGGACTGAAGCTTTCTTT.

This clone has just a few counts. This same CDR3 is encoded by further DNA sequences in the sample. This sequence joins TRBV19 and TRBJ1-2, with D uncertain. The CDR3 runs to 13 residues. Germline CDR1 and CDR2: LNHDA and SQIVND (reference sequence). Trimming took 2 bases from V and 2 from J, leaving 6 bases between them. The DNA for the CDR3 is TGTGCCAGTAGTATAAACCCCAACTATGGCTACACCTTC. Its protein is CASSINPNYGYTF.

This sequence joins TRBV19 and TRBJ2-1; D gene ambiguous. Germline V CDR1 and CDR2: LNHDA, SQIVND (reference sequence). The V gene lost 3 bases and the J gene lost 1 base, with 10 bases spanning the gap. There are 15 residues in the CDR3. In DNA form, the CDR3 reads TGTGCCAGTAGTATGGAAACGCCGTCCTACAATGAGCAGTTCTTC. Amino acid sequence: CASSMETPSYNEQFF.

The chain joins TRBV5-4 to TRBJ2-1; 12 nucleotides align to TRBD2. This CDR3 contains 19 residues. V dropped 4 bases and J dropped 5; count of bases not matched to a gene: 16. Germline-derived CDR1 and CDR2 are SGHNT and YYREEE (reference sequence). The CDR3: CASSPFRGPSGRVDNEQFF. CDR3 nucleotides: TGTGCCAGCAGCCCCTTTCGTGGGCCTAGCGGGAGGGTAGACAATGAGCAGTTCTTC. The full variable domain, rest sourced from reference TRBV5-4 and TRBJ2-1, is ETGVTQSPTHLIKTRGQQVTLRCSSQSGHNTVSWYQQALGQGPQFIFQYYREEENGRGNFPPRFSGLQFPNYSSELNVNALELDDSALYLCASSPFRGPSGRVDNEQFFGPGTRLTVL.

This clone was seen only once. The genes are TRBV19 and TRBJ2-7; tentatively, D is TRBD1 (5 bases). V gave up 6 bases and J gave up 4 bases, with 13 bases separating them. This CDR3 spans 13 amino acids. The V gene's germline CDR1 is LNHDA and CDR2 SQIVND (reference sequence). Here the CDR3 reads CASRDTDSYEQYF. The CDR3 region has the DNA TGTGCCAGTAGGGACACCGATTCTTACGAGCAGTACTTC.

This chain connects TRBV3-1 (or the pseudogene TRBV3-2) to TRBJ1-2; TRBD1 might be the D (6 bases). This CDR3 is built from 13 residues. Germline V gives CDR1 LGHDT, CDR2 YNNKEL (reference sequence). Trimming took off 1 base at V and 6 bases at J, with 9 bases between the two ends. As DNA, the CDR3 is TGTGCCAGCAGCCAAGGGCAGGGGAATGGCTACACCTTC. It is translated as CASSQGQGNGYTF.

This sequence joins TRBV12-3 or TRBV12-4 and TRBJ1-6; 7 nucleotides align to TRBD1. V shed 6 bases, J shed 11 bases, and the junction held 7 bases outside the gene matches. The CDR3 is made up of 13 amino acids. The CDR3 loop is CASRGGQAPPLHF. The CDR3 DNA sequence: TGTGCCAGCAGGGGAGGACAGGCCCCACCCCTCCACTTT.

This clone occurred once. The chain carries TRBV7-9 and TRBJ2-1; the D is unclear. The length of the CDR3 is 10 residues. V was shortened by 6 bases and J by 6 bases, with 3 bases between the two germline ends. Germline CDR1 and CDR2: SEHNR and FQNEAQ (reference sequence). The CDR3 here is CASSGNEQFF. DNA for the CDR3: TGTGCCAGCAGTGGCAATGAGCAGTTCTTC.

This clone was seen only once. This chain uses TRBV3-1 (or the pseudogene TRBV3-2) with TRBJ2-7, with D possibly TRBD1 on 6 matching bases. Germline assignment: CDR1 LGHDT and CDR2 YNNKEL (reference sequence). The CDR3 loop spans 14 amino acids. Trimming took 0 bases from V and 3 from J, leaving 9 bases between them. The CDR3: CASSQDRGHYEQYF. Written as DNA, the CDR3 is TGTGCCAGCAGCCAAGACAGGGGACACTACGAGCAGTACTTC.

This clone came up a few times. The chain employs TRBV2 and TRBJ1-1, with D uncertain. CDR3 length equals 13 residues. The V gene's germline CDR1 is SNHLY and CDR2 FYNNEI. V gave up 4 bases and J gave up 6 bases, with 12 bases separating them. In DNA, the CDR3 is TGTGCCAGCAGTGGCCGGAGGGCCGCTGAAGCTTTCTTT. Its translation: CASSGRRAAEAFF.

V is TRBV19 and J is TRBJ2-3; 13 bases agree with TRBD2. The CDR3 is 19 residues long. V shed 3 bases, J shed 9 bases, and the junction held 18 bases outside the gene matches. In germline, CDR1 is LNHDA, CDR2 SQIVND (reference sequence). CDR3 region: CASSIGGWTSGRWGGTQYF. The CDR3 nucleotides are TGTGCCAGTAGTATCGGCGGTTGGACTAGCGGGAGATGGGGAGGGACGCAGTATTTT.

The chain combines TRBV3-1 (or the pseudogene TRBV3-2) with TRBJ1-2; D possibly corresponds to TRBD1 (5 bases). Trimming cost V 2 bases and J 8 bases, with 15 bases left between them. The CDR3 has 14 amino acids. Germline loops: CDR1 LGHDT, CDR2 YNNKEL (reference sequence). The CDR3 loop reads CASSQQTTGQGYTF. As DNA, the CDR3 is TGTGCCAGCAGCCAACAGACCACAGGCCAGGGCTACACCTTC.

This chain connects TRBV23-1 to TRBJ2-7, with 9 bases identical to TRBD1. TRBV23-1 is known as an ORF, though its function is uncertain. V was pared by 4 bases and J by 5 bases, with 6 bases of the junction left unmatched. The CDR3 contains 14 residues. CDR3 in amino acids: CASSLRDRDDEQYF. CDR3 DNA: TGCGCCAGCAGTCTCCGGGACAGGGACGACGAGCAGTACTTC.